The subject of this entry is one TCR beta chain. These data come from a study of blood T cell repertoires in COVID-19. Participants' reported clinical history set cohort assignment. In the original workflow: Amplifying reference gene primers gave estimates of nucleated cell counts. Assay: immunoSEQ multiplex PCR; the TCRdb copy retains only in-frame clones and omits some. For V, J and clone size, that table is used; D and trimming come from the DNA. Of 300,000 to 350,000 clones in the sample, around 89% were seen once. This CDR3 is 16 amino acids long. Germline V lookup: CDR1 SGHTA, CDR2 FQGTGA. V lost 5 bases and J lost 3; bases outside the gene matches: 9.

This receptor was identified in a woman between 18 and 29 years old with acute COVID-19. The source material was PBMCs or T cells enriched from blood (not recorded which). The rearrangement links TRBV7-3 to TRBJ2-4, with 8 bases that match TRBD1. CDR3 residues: CASSVGQGWGKNIQYF. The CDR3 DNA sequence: TGTGCCAGCAGCGTAGGACAGGGTTGGGGCAAAAACATTCAGTACTTC.